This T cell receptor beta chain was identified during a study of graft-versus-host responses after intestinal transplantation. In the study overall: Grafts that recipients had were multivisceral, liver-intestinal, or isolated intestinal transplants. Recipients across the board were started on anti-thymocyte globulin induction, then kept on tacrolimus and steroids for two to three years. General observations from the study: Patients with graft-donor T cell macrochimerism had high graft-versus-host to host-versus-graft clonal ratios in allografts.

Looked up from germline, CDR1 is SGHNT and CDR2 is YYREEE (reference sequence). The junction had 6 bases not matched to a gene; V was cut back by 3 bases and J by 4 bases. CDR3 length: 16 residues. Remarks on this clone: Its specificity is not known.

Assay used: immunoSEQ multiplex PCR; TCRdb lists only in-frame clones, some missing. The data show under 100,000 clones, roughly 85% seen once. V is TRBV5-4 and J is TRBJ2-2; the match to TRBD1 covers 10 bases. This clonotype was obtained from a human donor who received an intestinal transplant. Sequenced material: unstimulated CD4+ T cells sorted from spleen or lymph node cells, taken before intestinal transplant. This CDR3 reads CASSSRDRGPTGELFF. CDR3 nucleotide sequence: TGTGCCAGCAGCTCCCGGGACAGGGGACCCACCGGGGAGCTGTTTTTT.